These T cell receptor beta chains were read from a single sample in a study of T cell responses to AZD1222 COVID-19 vaccine. Method: immunoSEQ multiplex PCR; TCRdb's copy keeps in-frame clones and lacks some. The table has some 190,000 clones, roughly 91% seen once. The source was peripheral blood, collected 28 days after the second AZD1222 dose. The receptors were gathered from an adult who received the AZD1222 COVID-19 vaccine. Both conserved end residues are part of each CDR3. D genes are given only for firm matches. The size of a clone is reported for some rows only, either as once, few or many, or as a class for expanded clones.

cdr3_nt: TGTGCCAGCAGTGAATTCCCAGGGCCCCAGCATTTT
cdr3_aa: CASSEFPGPQHF
v_call: TRBV6-1
d_call: .
clone_size: once
j_call: TRBJ1-5

cdr3_nt: TGTGCCAGCGCCTCGTCTGAGGTGGTTTTTCCGTATTTT
cdr3_aa: CASASSEVVFPYF
v_call: TRBV7-9
d_call: .
clone_size: .
j_call: TRBJ2-3

cdr3_nt: TGTGCCAGCAGTGTCGGACAGGGGGTAGTAGGGGAGCAGTTCTTC
cdr3_aa: CASSVGQGVVGEQFF
v_call: TRBV2
d_call: TRBD1
clone_size: .
j_call: TRBJ2-1

cdr3_nt: TGTGCCAGCCTGGTGGGAGGGTGGCGTGGCTACACCTTC
cdr3_aa: CASLVGGWRGYTF
v_call: TRBV6-5
d_call: .
clone_size: .
j_call: TRBJ1-2

cdr3_nt: TGTGCCAGCAGCGTAGACGACAGGGGGCTCGGAAACACCATATATTTT
cdr3_aa: CASSVDDRGLGNTIYF
v_call: TRBV9
d_call: TRBD1
clone_size: .
j_call: TRBJ1-3

cdr3_nt: TGTGCCATCAGCGTAGACAGCTCCTACAATGAGCAGTTCTTC
cdr3_aa: CAISVDSSYNEQFF
v_call: TRBV10-3
d_call: .
clone_size: .
j_call: TRBJ2-1

cdr3_nt: TGTGCCAGCAGCCAACGTATCAGCCAGTCGGTAGGGTTTGGCTACACCTTC
cdr3_aa: CASSQRISQSVGFGYTF
v_call: TRBV14
d_call: .
clone_size: .
j_call: TRBJ1-2

cdr3_nt: TGTGCCAGCAAACCTTTCTACGAGCAGTACTTC
cdr3_aa: CASKPFYEQYF
v_call: TRBV2
d_call: .
clone_size: .
j_call: TRBJ2-7

cdr3_nt: TGCAGCGTTGGCTTAGGAGGAACTAATGAAAAACTGTTTTTT
cdr3_aa: CSVGLGGTNEKLFF
v_call: TRBV29-1
d_call: .
clone_size: .
j_call: TRBJ1-4

cdr3_nt: TGTGCCAGCAGCCCCGATGTCCAGCCCCAGCATTTT
cdr3_aa: CASSPDVQPQHF
v_call: TRBV28
d_call: .
clone_size: .
j_call: TRBJ1-5

cdr3_nt: TGTGCCAGCAGCTTAGCGCCCCACAGGGTCAATAACTATGGCTACACCTTC
cdr3_aa: CASSLAPHRVNNYGYTF
v_call: TRBV7-8
d_call: .
clone_size: .
j_call: TRBJ1-2

cdr3_nt: TGTGCCAGCAGCGACGCGGGGCTCACAGATACGCAGTATTTT
cdr3_aa: CASSDAGLTDTQYF
v_call: TRBV9
d_call: .
clone_size: .
j_call: TRBJ2-3

cdr3_nt: TGTGCCAGTAGCCCTTTGGGGGGCGGTAATGAGCAGTTCTTC
cdr3_aa: CASSPLGGGNEQFF
v_call: TRBV19
d_call: .
clone_size: .
j_call: TRBJ2-1

cdr3_nt: TGTGCCAGCCGGACGGAAGGTCAGCCCCAGCATTTT
cdr3_aa: CASRTEGQPQHF
v_call: TRBV27
d_call: .
clone_size: .
j_call: TRBJ1-5

cdr3_nt: TGTGCCAGCAGTGTGTCCAGGATTGACACTGAAGCTTTCTTT
cdr3_aa: CASSVSRIDTEAFF
v_call: TRBV2
d_call: .
clone_size: once
j_call: TRBJ1-1

cdr3_nt: TGTGCCTGTTCCACCGGGACATTCGAGCAGTACTTC
cdr3_aa: CACSTGTFEQYF
v_call: TRBV30
d_call: .
clone_size: .
j_call: TRBJ2-7

cdr3_nt: TGTGCCAGCAGTCCACCCCAAACGGCCCCTAATACGCAGTATTTT
cdr3_aa: CASSPPQTAPNTQYF
v_call: TRBV28
d_call: .
clone_size: .
j_call: TRBJ2-3

cdr3_nt: TGTGCCAGCAGTTTACAGGGGGCGCCCCACGAGCAGTACTTC
cdr3_aa: CASSLQGAPHEQYF
v_call: TRBV6-6
d_call: TRBD1
clone_size: .
j_call: TRBJ2-7

cdr3_nt: TGTGCCAGTAGTGTAGCAGGGGCCGCTTACGAGCAGTACTTC
cdr3_aa: CASSVAGAAYEQYF
v_call: TRBV19
d_call: .
clone_size: .
j_call: TRBJ2-7

cdr3_nt: TGCGCCAGCGGCCCGGGACAGCCAGCGTTGGATGGCTACACCTTC
cdr3_aa: CASGPGQPALDGYTF
v_call: TRBV5-1
d_call: TRBD1
clone_size: .
j_call: TRBJ1-2

cdr3_nt: TGTGCCAGCAGTGCTTTAACTAGCGGGAGGTACAATGAGCAGTTCTTC
cdr3_aa: CASSALTSGRYNEQFF
v_call: TRBV2
d_call: TRBD2
clone_size: .
j_call: TRBJ2-1

cdr3_nt: TGTGCCAGCAGCTTAGTTGACAGGGGCTCCGGCTATGGCTACACCTTC
cdr3_aa: CASSLVDRGSGYGYTF
v_call: TRBV7-2
d_call: TRBD1
clone_size: .
j_call: TRBJ1-2

cdr3_nt: TGTGCCAGCAGCCCCGACCGATTGAGGACCGAAAAACTGTTTTTT
cdr3_aa: CASSPDRLRTEKLFF
v_call: TRBV7-8
d_call: .
clone_size: .
j_call: TRBJ1-4

cdr3_nt: TGTGCCAGCAGCCTTCGTTCAGGGAGGAATGGCTACACCTTC
cdr3_aa: CASSLRSGRNGYTF
v_call: TRBV27
d_call: .
clone_size: .
j_call: TRBJ1-2

cdr3_nt: TGTGCCAGCAGTTTTGCGGGGATCCGATCACCCCTCCACTTT
cdr3_aa: CASSFAGIRSPLHF
v_call: TRBV27
d_call: .
clone_size: once
j_call: TRBJ1-6

cdr3_nt: TGTGCCAGTCAAACGCCGGCAGCGAACACCGGGGAGCTGTTTTTT
cdr3_aa: CASQTPAANTGELFF
v_call: TRBV19
d_call: .
clone_size: .
j_call: TRBJ2-2

cdr3_nt: TGCAGCGTTCAAGTCCAGCCGGGGGAGACCCAGTACTTC
cdr3_aa: CSVQVQPGETQYF
v_call: TRBV29-1
d_call: .
clone_size: .
j_call: TRBJ2-5

cdr3_nt: TGTGCCAGTAGTACCTCCGCCAGTTGGAACACTGAAGCTTTCTTT
cdr3_aa: CASSTSASWNTEAFF
v_call: TRBV19
d_call: .
clone_size: .
j_call: TRBJ1-1

cdr3_nt: TGCGCCAGCAGCTCCGGGGACAGGGGACAAGAGACCCAGTACTTC
cdr3_aa: CASSSGDRGQETQYF
v_call: TRBV5-1
d_call: TRBD1
clone_size: .
j_call: TRBJ2-5

cdr3_nt: TGTGCCAGCAGTAGGGGAGGTGGCAATCAGCCCCAGCATTTT
cdr3_aa: CASSRGGGNQPQHF
v_call: TRBV27
d_call: .
clone_size: .
j_call: TRBJ1-5

cdr3_nt: TGTGCAAGTCGCTTAGGGACAGGGGGCGGGACGGGTAACACTGAAGCTTTCTTT
cdr3_aa: CASRLGTGGGTGNTEAFF
v_call: TRBV12-2
d_call: .
clone_size: .
j_call: TRBJ1-1

cdr3_nt: TGTGCTAGTGGGGTGGGGACAGGGGGCTTGTACCAAGAGACCCAGTACTTC
cdr3_aa: CASGVGTGGLYQETQYF
v_call: TRBV12-5
d_call: TRBD1
clone_size: .
j_call: TRBJ2-5

cdr3_nt: TGTGCCAGCAGTCAAGCTGGGGTCTTCTCCTCACCCCTCCACTTT
cdr3_aa: CASSQAGVFSSPLHF
v_call: TRBV14
d_call: .
clone_size: .
j_call: TRBJ1-6

cdr3_nt: TGTGCCTCTCTGGGGGGTCTTCTAGGTGGAAACACCATATATTTT
cdr3_aa: CASLGGLLGGNTIYF
v_call: TRBV28
d_call: .
clone_size: once
j_call: TRBJ1-3

cdr3_nt: TGTGCCAGCGGAGCCGGGACAGGGGATTCTGAAGCTTTCTTT
cdr3_aa: CASGAGTGDSEAFF
v_call: TRBV7-9
d_call: TRBD1
clone_size: .
j_call: TRBJ1-1

cdr3_nt: TGTGCCAGCAGCTCCTGGGACGGATCCTACGAGCAGTACTTC
cdr3_aa: CASSSWDGSYEQYF
v_call: TRBV5-4
d_call: .
clone_size: .
j_call: TRBJ2-7

cdr3_nt: TGCGCCAGCAGCTTGACGGGGGGACCCTACGAGCAGTACTTC
cdr3_aa: CASSLTGGPYEQYF
v_call: TRBV5-1
d_call: TRBD2
clone_size: .
j_call: TRBJ2-7

cdr3_nt: TGTGCCAGCAGCTTAGGGCTGCGCCATGAGCAGTTCTTC
cdr3_aa: CASSLGLRHEQFF
v_call: TRBV11-2
d_call: .
clone_size: .
j_call: TRBJ2-1

cdr3_nt: TGTGCCAGCAGGAGAGGCAGGACTGAAAAACTGTTTTTT
cdr3_aa: CASRRGRTEKLFF
v_call: TRBV12-3/TRBV12-4
d_call: .
clone_size: .
j_call: TRBJ1-4

cdr3_nt: TGCGCCAGCAGCCCGCGGACGAACTCCTACGAGCAGTACTTC
cdr3_aa: CASSPRTNSYEQYF
v_call: TRBV5-1
d_call: .
clone_size: few
j_call: TRBJ2-7

cdr3_nt: TGTGCCAGCAGCTCGTGGACAGGGAACACCGGGGAGCTGTTTTTT
cdr3_aa: CASSSWTGNTGELFF
v_call: TRBV7-3
d_call: TRBD1
clone_size: .
j_call: TRBJ2-2

cdr3_nt: TGTGCCAGCAGTTCCCTGACAGATTCCTATGGCTACACCTTC
cdr3_aa: CASSSLTDSYGYTF
v_call: TRBV6-2/TRBV6-3
d_call: .
clone_size: .
j_call: TRBJ1-2

cdr3_nt: TGTGCCGGGGGAATCCGGGAGGAGGAGCAGTACTTC
cdr3_aa: CAGGIREEEQYF
v_call: TRBV27
d_call: TRBD2
clone_size: many
j_call: TRBJ2-7

cdr3_nt: TGTGCCAGCAGGGGACTCTCCTTTTCAGATACGCAGTATTTT
cdr3_aa: CASRGLSFSDTQYF
v_call: TRBV27
d_call: .
clone_size: once
j_call: TRBJ2-3

cdr3_nt: TGTGCCAGCAGCCCGCTCCCGGGGGGGGCAGGAGGTTCACCCCTCCACTTT
cdr3_aa: CASSPLPGGAGGSPLHF
v_call: TRBV3-1/TRBV3-2
d_call: .
clone_size: .
j_call: TRBJ1-6

cdr3_nt: TGCGCCAGCAGCCAAACTGAAGCGGGAGGATACAATGAGCAGTTCTTC
cdr3_aa: CASSQTEAGGYNEQFF
v_call: TRBV4-1
d_call: TRBD2
clone_size: .
j_call: TRBJ2-1

cdr3_nt: TGTGCCACCAGTGATTCGAAAACCAACGGTGGCACAGATACGCAGTATTTT
cdr3_aa: CATSDSKTNGGTDTQYF
v_call: TRBV24-1
d_call: .
clone_size: .
j_call: TRBJ2-3

cdr3_nt: TGTGCCAGCAGCCGAGAGGGGTCAACCTACGAGCAGTACTTC
cdr3_aa: CASSREGSTYEQYF
v_call: TRBV3-1/TRBV3-2
d_call: .
clone_size: .
j_call: TRBJ2-7

cdr3_nt: TGTGCCACCAGCATACAGGCTTCCCAGCCCCAGCATTTT
cdr3_aa: CATSIQASQPQHF
v_call: TRBV15
d_call: .
clone_size: .
j_call: TRBJ1-5

cdr3_nt: TGTGCCAGCAGCCCCGGGACAGGGCCTCACACTGAAGCTTTCTTT
cdr3_aa: CASSPGTGPHTEAFF
v_call: TRBV28
d_call: TRBD1
clone_size: .
j_call: TRBJ1-1

cdr3_nt: TGTGCCAGCAGTTTAATACAGGGGAACTATGGCTACACCTTC
cdr3_aa: CASSLIQGNYGYTF
v_call: TRBV27
d_call: TRBD1
clone_size: .
j_call: TRBJ1-2

cdr3_nt: TGCAGTGCTAGTCCCCGGGGCTGGGCTAATGAAAAACTGTTTTTT
cdr3_aa: CSASPRGWANEKLFF
v_call: TRBV20-1
d_call: .
clone_size: .
j_call: TRBJ1-4

cdr3_nt: TGTGCCAGCAATAGGGGAACAGGCTTCACAGATACGCAGTATTTT
cdr3_aa: CASNRGTGFTDTQYF
v_call: TRBV27
d_call: .
clone_size: once
j_call: TRBJ2-3

cdr3_nt: TGTGCCAGCACCGCTGGGACACTCTACTTC
cdr3_aa: CASTAGTLYF
v_call: TRBV2
d_call: .
clone_size: .
j_call: TRBJ1-2

cdr3_nt: TGTGCCAGCAGTGAGGGACAGGGATCAGATACGCAGTATTTT
cdr3_aa: CASSEGQGSDTQYF
v_call: TRBV2
d_call: TRBD1
clone_size: .
j_call: TRBJ2-3

cdr3_nt: TGTGCCAGCGGGGGCGCGAAGGGCTACACCTTC
cdr3_aa: CASGGAKGYTF
v_call: TRBV9
d_call: .
clone_size: .
j_call: TRBJ1-2

cdr3_nt: TGTGCCAGCAGCCAAGACAGGGGGCCCTACGAGCAGTACTTC
cdr3_aa: CASSQDRGPYEQYF
v_call: TRBV14
d_call: TRBD1
clone_size: .
j_call: TRBJ2-7

cdr3_nt: TGTGCCAGCAGCCAGGGGACCTCTGGAAACACCATATATTTT
cdr3_aa: CASSQGTSGNTIYF
v_call: TRBV4-2
d_call: .
clone_size: .
j_call: TRBJ1-3

cdr3_nt: TGTGCCAGCAGTCCCGGACAGGGATCCCGCGTTCAGCCCCAGCATTTT
cdr3_aa: CASSPGQGSRVQPQHF
v_call: TRBV27
d_call: TRBD1
clone_size: once
j_call: TRBJ1-5

cdr3_nt: TGTGCCAGCAGTCCCATTCAGGGTTACGAGCAGTACTTC
cdr3_aa: CASSPIQGYEQYF
v_call: TRBV6-5
d_call: .
clone_size: .
j_call: TRBJ2-7